This TCR beta chain emerged from a study of blood T cells in healthy people across ages. With a J-beta primer mix and a sample-barcoded 5' primer, a second PCR ran about 6 to 11 cycles. Each cDNA molecule was tagged by a template-switch adaptor with 12 random nucleotides. TCRdb itself ran the 5' RACE reads through MiXCR, one entry per CDR3 protein. The table shows about 970,000 distinct CDR3 sequences, with about 51% occurring only once. Healthy Russian Caucasian donors spanned ages about 6 to 100 years. This clonotype was picked up a small number of times. Deletions cut 2 bases from V and 5 bases from J, with 9 bases between. The CDR3 is made up of 13 amino acids.

This clonotype was obtained from a woman aged 55-75 years in good health. The V gene is TRBV12-3 or TRBV12-4, the J gene TRBJ2-5; D gene unclear. Sequenced sample: blood. In nucleotides, the CDR3 is TGTGCCAGCAGTTTATCTACCCGTGAGACCCAGTACTTC. Translated, it gives CASSLSTRETQYF.